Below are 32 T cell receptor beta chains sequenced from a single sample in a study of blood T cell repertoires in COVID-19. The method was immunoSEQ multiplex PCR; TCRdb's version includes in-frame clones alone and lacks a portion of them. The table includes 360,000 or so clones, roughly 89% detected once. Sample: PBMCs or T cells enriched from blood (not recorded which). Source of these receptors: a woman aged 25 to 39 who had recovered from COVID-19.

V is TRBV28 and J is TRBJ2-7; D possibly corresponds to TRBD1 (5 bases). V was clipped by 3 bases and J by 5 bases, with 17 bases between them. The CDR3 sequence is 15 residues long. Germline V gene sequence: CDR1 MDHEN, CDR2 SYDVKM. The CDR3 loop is CASSLALGQYHEQYF. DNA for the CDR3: TGTGCCAGCAGTTTGGCCCTCGGACAATACCACGAGCAGTACTTC.

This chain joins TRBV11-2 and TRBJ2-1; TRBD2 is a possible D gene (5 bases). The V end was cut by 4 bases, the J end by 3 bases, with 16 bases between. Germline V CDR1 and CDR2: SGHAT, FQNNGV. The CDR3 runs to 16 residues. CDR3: CASSSPLLGRYNEQFF. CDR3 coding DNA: TGTGCCAGCAGCTCCCCCCTACTAGGCCGCTACAATGAGCAGTTCTTC.

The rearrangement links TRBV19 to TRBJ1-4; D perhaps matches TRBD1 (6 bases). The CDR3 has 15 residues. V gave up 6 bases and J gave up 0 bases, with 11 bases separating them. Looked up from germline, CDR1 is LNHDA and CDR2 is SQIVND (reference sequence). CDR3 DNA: TGTGCCAGTAGGAAACGACAGGCAACTAATGAAAAACTGTTTTTT. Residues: CASRKRQATNEKLFF.

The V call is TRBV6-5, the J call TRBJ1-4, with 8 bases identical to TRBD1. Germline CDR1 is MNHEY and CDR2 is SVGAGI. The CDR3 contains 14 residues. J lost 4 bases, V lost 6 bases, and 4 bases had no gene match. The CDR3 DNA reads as TGTGCCAGCAGGACAGGGGCAAATAATGAAAAACTGTTTTTT. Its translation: CASRTGANNEKLFF.

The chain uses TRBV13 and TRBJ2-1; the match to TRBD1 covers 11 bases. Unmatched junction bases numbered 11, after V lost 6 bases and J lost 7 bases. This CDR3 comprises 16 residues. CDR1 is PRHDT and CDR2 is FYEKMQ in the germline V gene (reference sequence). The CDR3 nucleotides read TGTGCCAGCAGATTAAGGACAGGGGGCAAAGAGAATGAGCAGTTCTTC. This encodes CASRLRTGGKENEQFF.

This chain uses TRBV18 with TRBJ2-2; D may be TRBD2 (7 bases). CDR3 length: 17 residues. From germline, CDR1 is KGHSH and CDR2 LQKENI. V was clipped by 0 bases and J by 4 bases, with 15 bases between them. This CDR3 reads CASSPPLGGQGTGELFF. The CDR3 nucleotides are TGTGCCAGCTCACCACCTCTCGGGGGGCAAGGCACCGGGGAGCTGTTTTTT. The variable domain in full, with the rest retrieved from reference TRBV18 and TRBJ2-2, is NAGVMQNPRHLVRRRGQEARLRCSPMKGHSHVYWYRQLPEEGLKFMVYLQKENIIDESGMPKERFSAEFPKEGPSILRIQQVVRGDSAAYFCASSPPLGGQGTGELFFGEGSRLTVL.

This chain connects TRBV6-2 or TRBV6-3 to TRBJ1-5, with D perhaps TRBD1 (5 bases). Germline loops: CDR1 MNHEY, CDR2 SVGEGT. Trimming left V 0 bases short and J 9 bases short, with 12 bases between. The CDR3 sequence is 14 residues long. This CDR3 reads CASSYSAAGTPQHF. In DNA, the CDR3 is TGTGCCAGCAGTTACTCCGCAGCGGGGACGCCCCAGCATTTT.

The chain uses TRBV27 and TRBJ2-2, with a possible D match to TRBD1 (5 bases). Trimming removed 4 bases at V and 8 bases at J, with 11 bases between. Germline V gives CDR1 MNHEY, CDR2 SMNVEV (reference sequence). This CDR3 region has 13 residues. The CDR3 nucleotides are TGTGCCAGCAGTTACCGGAACAGGGGGGAGCTGTTTTTT. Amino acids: CASSYRNRGELFF.

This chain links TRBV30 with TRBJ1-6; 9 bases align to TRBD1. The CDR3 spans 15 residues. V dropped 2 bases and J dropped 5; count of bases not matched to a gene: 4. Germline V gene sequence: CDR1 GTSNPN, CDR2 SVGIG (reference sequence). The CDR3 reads CAWSWGTGNNSPLHF. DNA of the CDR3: TGTGCCTGGAGTTGGGGGACAGGGAATAATTCACCCCTCCACTTT.

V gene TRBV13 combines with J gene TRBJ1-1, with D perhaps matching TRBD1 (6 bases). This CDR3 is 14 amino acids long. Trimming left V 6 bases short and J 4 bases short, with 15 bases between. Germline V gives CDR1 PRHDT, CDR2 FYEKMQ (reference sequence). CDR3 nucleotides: TGTGCCAGCAGACCTACAGGGTCGGGCACTGAAGCTTTCTTT. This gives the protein CASRPTGSGTEAFF. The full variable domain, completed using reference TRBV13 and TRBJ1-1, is AAGVIQSPRHLIKEKRETATLKCYPIPRHDTVYWYQQGPGQDPQFLISFYEKMQSDKGSIPDRFSAQQFSDYHSELNMSSLELGDSALYFCASRPTGSGTEAFFGQGTRLTVV.

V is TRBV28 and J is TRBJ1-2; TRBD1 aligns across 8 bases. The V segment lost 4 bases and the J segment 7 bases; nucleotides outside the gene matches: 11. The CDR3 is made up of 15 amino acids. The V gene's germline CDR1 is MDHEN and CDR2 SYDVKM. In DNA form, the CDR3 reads TGTGCCAGCAGTTCGTACGATGGACAGGGACCTGGCTACACCTTC. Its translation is CASSSYDGQGPGYTF.

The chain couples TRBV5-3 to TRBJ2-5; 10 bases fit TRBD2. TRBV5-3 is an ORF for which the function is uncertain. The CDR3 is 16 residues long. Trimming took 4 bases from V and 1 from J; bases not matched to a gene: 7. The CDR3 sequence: CARSIPLAGIQETQYF. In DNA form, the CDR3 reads TGTGCCAGAAGCATCCCACTAGCGGGGATCCAAGAGACCCAGTACTTC.

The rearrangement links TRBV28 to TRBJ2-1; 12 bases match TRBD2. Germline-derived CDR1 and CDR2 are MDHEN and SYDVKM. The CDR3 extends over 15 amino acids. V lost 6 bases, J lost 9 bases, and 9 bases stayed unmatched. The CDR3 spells CASRRTSGTLSEQFF. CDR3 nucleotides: TGTGCCAGCAGACGGACTAGCGGGACTCTTTCTGAGCAGTTCTTC.

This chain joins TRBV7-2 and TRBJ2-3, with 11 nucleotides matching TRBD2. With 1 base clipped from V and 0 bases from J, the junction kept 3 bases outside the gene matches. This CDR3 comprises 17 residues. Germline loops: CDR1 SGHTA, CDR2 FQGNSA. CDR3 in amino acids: CASSLETSGASTDTQYF. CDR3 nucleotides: TGTGCCAGCAGCTTAGAGACTAGCGGGGCTAGCACAGATACGCAGTATTTT.

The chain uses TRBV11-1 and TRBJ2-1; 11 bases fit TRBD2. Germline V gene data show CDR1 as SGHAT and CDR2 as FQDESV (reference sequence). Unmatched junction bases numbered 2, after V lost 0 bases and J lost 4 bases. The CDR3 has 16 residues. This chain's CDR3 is CASSLASSGRYNEQFF. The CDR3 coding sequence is TGTGCCAGCAGCTTAGCCTCTAGCGGGAGGTACAATGAGCAGTTCTTC. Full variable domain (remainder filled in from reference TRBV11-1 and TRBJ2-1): EAEVAQSPRYKITEKSQAVAFWCDPISGHATLYWYRQILGQGPELLVQFQDESVVDDSQLPKDRFSAERLKGVDSTLKIQPAELGDSAMYLCASSLASSGRYNEQFFGPGTRLTVL.

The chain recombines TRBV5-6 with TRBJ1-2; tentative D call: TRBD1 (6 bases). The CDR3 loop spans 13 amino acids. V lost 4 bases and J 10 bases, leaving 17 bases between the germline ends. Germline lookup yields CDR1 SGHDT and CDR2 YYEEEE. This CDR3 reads CASSLGAGTHYTF. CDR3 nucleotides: TGTGCCAGCAGCCTGGGGGCCGGCACCCACTACACCTTC. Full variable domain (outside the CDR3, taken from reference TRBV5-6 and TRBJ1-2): DAGVTQSPTHLIKTRGQQVTLRCSPKSGHDTVSWYQQALGQGPQFIFQYYEEEERQRGNFPDRFSGHQFPNYSSELNVNALLLGDSALYLCASSLGAGTHYTFGSGTRLTVV.

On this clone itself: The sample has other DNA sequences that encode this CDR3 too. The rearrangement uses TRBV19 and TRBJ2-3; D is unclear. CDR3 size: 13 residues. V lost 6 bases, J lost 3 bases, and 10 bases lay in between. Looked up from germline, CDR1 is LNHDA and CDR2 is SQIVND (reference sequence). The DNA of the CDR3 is TGTGCCAGTAGCTCCGGCGGAACAGATACGCAGTATTTT. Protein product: CASSSGGTDTQYF.

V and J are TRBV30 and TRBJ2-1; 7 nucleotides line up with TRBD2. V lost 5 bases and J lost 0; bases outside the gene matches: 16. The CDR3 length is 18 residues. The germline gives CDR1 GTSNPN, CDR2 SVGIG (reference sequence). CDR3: CAWAGVRRDYSSYNEQFF. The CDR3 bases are TGTGCCTGGGCGGGTGTGAGGCGGGACTATAGCTCCTACAATGAGCAGTTCTTC. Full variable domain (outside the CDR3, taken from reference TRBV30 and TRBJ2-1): SQTIHQWPATLVQPVGSPLSLECTVEGTSNPNLYWYRQAAGRGLQLLFYSVGIGQISSEVPQNLSASRPQDRQFILSSKKLLLSDSGFYLCAWAGVRRDYSSYNEQFFGPGTRLTVL.

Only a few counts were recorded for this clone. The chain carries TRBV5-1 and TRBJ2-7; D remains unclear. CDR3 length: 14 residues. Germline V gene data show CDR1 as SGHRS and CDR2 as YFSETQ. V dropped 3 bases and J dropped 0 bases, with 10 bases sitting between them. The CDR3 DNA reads TGCGCCAGCAGCTGGGCCGACAACTCCTACGAGCAGTACTTC. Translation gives CASSWADNSYEQYF.

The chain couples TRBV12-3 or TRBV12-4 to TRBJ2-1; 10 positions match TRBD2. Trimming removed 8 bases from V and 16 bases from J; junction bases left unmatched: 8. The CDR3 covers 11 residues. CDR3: CASGPGLASFF. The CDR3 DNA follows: TGTGCCAGCGGTCCGGGACTAGCGTCTTTCTTC.

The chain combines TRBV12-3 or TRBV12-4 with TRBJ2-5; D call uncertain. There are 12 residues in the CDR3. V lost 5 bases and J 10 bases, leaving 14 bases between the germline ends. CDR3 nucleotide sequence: TGTGCCAGCAGTATATCAACGTGGCTCCAGTACTTC. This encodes CASSISTWLQYF.

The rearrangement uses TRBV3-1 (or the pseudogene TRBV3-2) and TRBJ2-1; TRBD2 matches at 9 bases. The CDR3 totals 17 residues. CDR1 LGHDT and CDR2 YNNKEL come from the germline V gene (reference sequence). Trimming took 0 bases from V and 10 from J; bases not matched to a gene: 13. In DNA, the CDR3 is TGTGCCAGCAGCCAAGATTCCCTAGCGGGGACGGGTGGGGAGCAGTTCTTC. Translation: CASSQDSLAGTGGEQFF.

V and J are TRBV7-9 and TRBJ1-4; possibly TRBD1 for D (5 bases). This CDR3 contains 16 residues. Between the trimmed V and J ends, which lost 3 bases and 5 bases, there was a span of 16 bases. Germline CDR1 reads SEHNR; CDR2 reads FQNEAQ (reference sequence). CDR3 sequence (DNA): TGTGCCAGCAGCTTGATACTACCGCGGGGGAATGAAAAACTGTTTTTT. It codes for CASSLILPRGNEKLFF.

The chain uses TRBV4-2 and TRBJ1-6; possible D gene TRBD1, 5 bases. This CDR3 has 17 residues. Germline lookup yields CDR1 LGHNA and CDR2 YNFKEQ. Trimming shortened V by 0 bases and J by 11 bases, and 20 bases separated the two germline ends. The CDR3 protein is CASSQDIRLPGGAPLHF. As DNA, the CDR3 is TGTGCCAGCAGCCAAGATATTCGCCTCCCTGGGGGGGCACCCCTCCACTTT.

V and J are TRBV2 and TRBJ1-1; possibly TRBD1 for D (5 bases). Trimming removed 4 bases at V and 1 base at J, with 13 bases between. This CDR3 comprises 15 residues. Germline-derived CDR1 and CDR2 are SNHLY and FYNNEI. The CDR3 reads CASSANPGWNTEAFF. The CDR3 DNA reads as TGTGCCAGCAGTGCTAACCCAGGGTGGAACACTGAAGCTTTCTTT. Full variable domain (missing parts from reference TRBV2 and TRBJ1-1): EPEVTQTPSHQVTQMGQEVILRCVPISNHLYFYWYRQILGQKVEFLVSFYNNEISEKSEIFDDQFSVERPDGSNFTLKIRSTKLEDSAMYFCASSANPGWNTEAFFGQGTRLTVV.

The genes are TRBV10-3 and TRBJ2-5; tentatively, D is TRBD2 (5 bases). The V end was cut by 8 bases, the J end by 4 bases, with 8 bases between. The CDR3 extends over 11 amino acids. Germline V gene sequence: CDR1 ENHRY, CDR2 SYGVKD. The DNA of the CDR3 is TGTGCCATCTCAGAGGGAGAGACCCAGTACTTC. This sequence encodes CAISEGETQYF.

The CDR3 reads CASSPDTSDTEAFF. In DNA form, the CDR3 reads TGTGCCAGCAGCCCTGACACATCGGACACTGAAGCTTTCTTT. This chain connects TRBV28 to TRBJ1-1; D gene unclear. The ends were cut back, 6 bases at V and 3 bases at J, with 14 bases in the middle. CDR1 is MDHEN, CDR2 SYDVKM, per germline. CDR3 length: 14 amino acids. Full variable domain (rest looked up from reference TRBV28 and TRBJ1-1): DVKVTQSSRYLVKRTGEKVFLECVQDMDHENMFWYRQDPGLGLRLIYFSYDVKMKEKGDIPEGYSVSREKKERFSLILESASTNQTSMYLCASSPDTSDTEAFFGQGTRLTVV.

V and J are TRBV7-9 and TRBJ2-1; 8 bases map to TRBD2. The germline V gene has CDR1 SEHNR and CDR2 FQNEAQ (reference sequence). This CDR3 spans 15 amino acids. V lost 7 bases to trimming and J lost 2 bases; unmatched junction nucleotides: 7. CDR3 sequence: CASTNPGLAYNEQFF. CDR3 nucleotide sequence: TGTGCCAGCACCAATCCGGGACTAGCCTACAATGAGCAGTTCTTC.

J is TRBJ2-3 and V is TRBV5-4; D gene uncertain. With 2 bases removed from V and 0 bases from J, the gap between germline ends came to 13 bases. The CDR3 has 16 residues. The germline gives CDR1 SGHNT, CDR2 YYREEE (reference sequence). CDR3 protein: CASSFESLTSTDTQYF. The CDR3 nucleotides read TGTGCCAGCAGCTTTGAGAGTTTGACTAGCACAGATACGCAGTATTTT.

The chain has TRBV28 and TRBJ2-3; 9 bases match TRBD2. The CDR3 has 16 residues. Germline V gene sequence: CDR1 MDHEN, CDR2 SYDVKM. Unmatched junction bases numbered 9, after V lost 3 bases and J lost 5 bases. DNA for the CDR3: TGTGCCAGCAGTTTCTCCAGCGGGGGGTCCGGAGATACGCAGTATTTT. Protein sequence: CASSFSSGGSGDTQYF.

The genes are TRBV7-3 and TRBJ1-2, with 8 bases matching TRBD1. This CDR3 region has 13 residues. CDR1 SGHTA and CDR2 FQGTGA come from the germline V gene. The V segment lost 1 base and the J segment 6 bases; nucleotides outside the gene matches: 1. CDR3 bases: TGTGCCAGCAGCTTAAACAGGGGGGATGGCTACACCTTC. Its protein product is CASSLNRGDGYTF.

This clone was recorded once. DNA of the CDR3: TGTGCCAGCAGCTTAATCCCCCGGGGACTAGCGCCCTACACAGATACGCAGTATTTT. It specifies CASSLIPRGLAPYTDTQYF. The chain employs TRBV7-3 and TRBJ2-3; TRBD2 matches 10 bases. V shed 1 base, J shed 2 bases, and the junction held 12 bases outside the gene matches. There are 19 residues in the CDR3. Germline-derived CDR1 and CDR2 are SGHTA and FQGTGA.